This entry is about one T cell receptor (beta chain). The data are from a study of OX40 agonist ivuxolimab in advanced cancers. Sequenced by immunoSEQ multiplex PCR; TCRdb stores in-frame clones only, minus some. In the table there are almost 15,000 clones, 80% of which are singletons. Sequenced here: CD4+ or CD8+ T cells sorted from blood, sampled in a trial of the OX40 agonist ivuxolimab. This TCR derives from an adult with an advanced solid tumor such as melanoma, head and neck, liver or kidney cancer.

CDR3 bases: TGTGCCAGCAGCTTAGGTATTTGGGATTCACAGGGCCATCAGCCCCAGCATTTT. Its protein product is CASSLGIWDSQGHQPQHF. The V call is TRBV5-5, the J call TRBJ1-5; a possible D gene is TRBD1 (6 bases). The CDR3 runs to 18 residues. V shed 2 bases and J shed 5 bases, with 23 bases lying between them. Germline V lookup: CDR1 SGHKS, CDR2 YYEKEE (reference sequence).